The 27 T cell receptor beta chains in this list originate from one sample, sequenced in a study of blood T cell repertoires in COVID-19 (TCRdb year 2020). Library creation used the immunoSEQ multiplex PCR assay. TCRdb holds this immuneACCESS table with in-frame rearrangements only. Some clones are missing; in checked studies, unresolved V genes explain under half, and the rest has no known cause. This sample holds 40,000 to 50,000 clones; roughly 84% were observed only once. The top ten hold approximately 59% of the sample. Sequenced material: peripheral blood. Source of these receptors: a man aged 65 to 85 with acute or convalescent COVID-19.

This chain links TRBV7-6 with TRBJ2-5; 7 bases match TRBD2. In germline, CDR1 is SGHVS, CDR2 FNYEAQ. There are 13 residues in the CDR3. With V trimmed by 3 bases and J by 3 bases, 1 base remained unmatched. Here the CDR3 reads CASSFSGEETQYF. In DNA, the CDR3 is TGTGCCAGCAGCTTCAGCGGGGAAGAGACCCAGTACTTC.

This clone was recorded only once. The V and J genes are TRBV18 and TRBJ2-7; tentatively, D is TRBD2 (6 bases). Germline V gives CDR1 KGHSH, CDR2 LQKENI. The CDR3 is 13 amino acids. Trimming left V 3 bases short and J 3 bases short, with 9 bases between. CDR3 sequence reads: CASSPDGGYEQYF. The CDR3 nucleotides read TGTGCCAGCTCACCTGACGGGGGCTACGAGCAGTACTTC.

The rearrangement joins TRBV28 to TRBJ1-2; perhaps TRBD1 as D (6 bases). V gave up 5 bases and J gave up 7 bases, with 17 bases separating them. Per germline, CDR1 MDHEN and CDR2 SYDVKM. CDR3 length equals 14 residues. In DNA form, the CDR3 reads TGTGCCAGCAGTATCCTCAACACAGGGTCTGGCTACACCTTC. Protein sequence: CASSILNTGSGYTF.

This sequence joins TRBV2 and TRBJ1-5; D remains ambiguous. V lost 7 bases and J lost 0, with 13 bases in between. CDR1 SNHLY and CDR2 FYNNEI come from the germline V gene. The CDR3 is made up of 15 amino acids. CDR3 loop: CASTNAGNSNQPQHF. The CDR3, as DNA: TGTGCCAGCACAAATGCCGGGAATAGCAATCAGCCCCAGCATTTT.

The rearrangement joins TRBV4-1 to TRBJ1-2, with D unresolved. Germline V gene data show CDR1 as MGHRA and CDR2 as YSYEKL. This CDR3 spans 16 amino acids. V shed 1 base and J shed 3 bases, with 15 bases lying between them. CDR3 DNA: TGCGCCAGCAGCCAAGTCCAACAGCCGACGGACTATGGCTACACCTTC. Translation: CASSQVQQPTDYGYTF.

The chain carries TRBV30 and TRBJ1-6; weak D call: TRBD1 (6 bases). The CDR3 is 15 residues long. Germline values: CDR1 GTSNPN, CDR2 SVGIG (reference sequence). Trimming removed 2 bases from V and 9 bases from J, with 17 bases in between. The CDR3 DNA follows: TGTGCCTGGAGTCCTAAGGGCAGGGGCTCTTCACCCCTCCACTTT. It encodes CAWSPKGRGSSPLHF.

This clone was seen ten or more times. The J gene is TRBJ2-2, the V gene TRBV19; TRBD2 matches 11 bases. The germline V gene has CDR1 LNHDA and CDR2 SQIVND (reference sequence). This CDR3 is 17 amino acids long. V lost 5 bases and J lost 5; bases outside the gene matches: 10. The CDR3 DNA reads as TGTGCCAGTAGTGACCCCTCTAGCGGGGGGAAGACCGGGGAGCTGTTTTTT. Its translation: CASSDPSSGGKTGELFF. The full variable domain, its missing parts supplied by reference TRBV19 and TRBJ2-2, is DGGITQSPKYLFRKEGQNVTLSCEQNLNHDAMYWYRQDPGQGLRLIYYSQIVNDFQKGDIAEGYSVSREKKESFPLTVTSAQKNPTAFYLCASSDPSSGGKTGELFFGEGSRLTVL.

The chain employs TRBV14 and TRBJ2-5; possible D gene TRBD2, 6 bases. The germline gives CDR1 SGHDN, CDR2 FVKESK. The V and J ends lost 2 bases and 2 bases respectively, with 9 bases between them. CDR3 length: 14 amino acids. The DNA of the CDR3 is TGTGCCAGCAGCCAACGGGACTGGCAAGAGACCCAGTACTTC. This sequence encodes CASSQRDWQETQYF.

This clone was detected a few times. The V gene is TRBV29-1, the J gene TRBJ1-1, with 9 bases identical to TRBD1. Germline CDR1 SQVTM, CDR2 ANQGSEA. CDR3 length equals 13 residues. Germline trimming cut 5 bases from V and 6 bases from J; bases unmatched to any gene: 7. The CDR3 here is CSVTGQGNPEAFF. DNA for the CDR3: TGCAGCGTTACGGGACAGGGAAACCCTGAAGCTTTCTTT.

This chain connects TRBV6-5 to TRBJ1-3, with TRBD1 identical over 11 bases. J was trimmed by 8 bases and V by 6 bases; bases with no gene match: 6. Germline CDR1 and CDR2: MNHEY and SVGAGI. The CDR3 runs to 14 residues. The CDR3 DNA follows: TGTGCCAGCAGCAACCGGGACAGGGGGTACACCATATATTTT. Its translation: CASSNRDRGYTIYF.

V is TRBV24-1 and J is TRBJ2-2, with D possibly TRBD2 on 5 matching bases. This CDR3 contains 14 residues. CDR1 KGHDR and CDR2 SFDVKD come from the germline V gene. Trimming removed 2 bases from V and 6 bases from J, with 9 bases in between. Written as DNA, the CDR3 is TGTGCCACCAGTGATTACCCTAGCTCCGGGGAGCTGTTTTTT. This translates into CATSDYPSSGELFF.

The gene calls are TRBV5-1 and TRBJ1-1; TRBD1 agrees at 12 bases. CDR1 and CDR2 from the germline V gene are SGHRS and YFSETQ. The trim removed 4 bases at V and 6 bases at J, leaving 10 bases unmatched. The CDR3 contains 16 residues. This CDR3 is CASSRDRGPHPAEAFF. CDR3 coding DNA: TGCGCCAGCAGCCGGGACAGGGGGCCTCATCCGGCTGAAGCTTTCTTT.

This rearrangement joins TRBV10-3 to TRBJ2-1; D is possibly TRBD1 (6 bases). This CDR3 is 15 amino acids long. The germline V gene has CDR1 ENHRY and CDR2 SYGVKD. V was clipped by 2 bases and J by 7 bases, with 15 bases between them. CDR3 region: CAISETRTDPNEQFF. The CDR3 DNA reads as TGTGCCATCAGTGAGACCCGGACAGATCCGAATGAGCAGTTCTTC.

This clone was counted once. V is TRBV5-1 and J is TRBJ1-1; TRBD1 might be the D (5 bases). The CDR3 is 14 amino acids. V was cut by 2 bases and J by 4 bases, with 12 bases left in between. Germline V gene lookup returns CDR1 SGHRS and CDR2 YFSETQ. The CDR3 DNA follows: TGCGCCAGCAGCTTCAGGGAAGGGGTCACTGAAGCTTTCTTT. It codes for CASSFREGVTEAFF.

The CDR3 sequence is CASSIGWETTYEQYF. Here the CDR3 DNA reads TGTGCCAGTAGTATTGGCTGGGAGACCACCTACGAGCAGTACTTC. The rearrangement uses TRBV19 and TRBJ2-7; the D gene is possibly TRBD2 (5 bases). Germline-derived CDR1 and CDR2 are LNHDA and SQIVND (reference sequence). The CDR3 extends over 15 amino acids. V was cut by 3 bases and J by 2 bases, with 14 bases left in between.

V is TRBV10-3 and J is TRBJ2-7; D gene ambiguous. CDR3 length: 13 residues. V lost 5 bases and J lost 0, with 8 bases in between. The V gene's germline CDR1 is ENHRY and CDR2 SYGVKD. CDR3 nucleotide sequence: TGTGCCATCAGTTTTTCCGGCTCCTACGAGCAGTACTTC. Amino acid sequence: CAISFSGSYEQYF.

The chain couples TRBV27 to TRBJ2-7; 14 positions match TRBD2. This CDR3 is built from 16 residues. Trimming cost V 4 bases and J 3 bases; bases outside gene matches: 5. From germline, CDR1 is MNHEY and CDR2 SMNVEV (reference sequence). CDR3 coding DNA: TGTGCCAGCAGTTCCCGACTAGCGGGAGGGCTCTACGAGCAGTACTTC. It yields the protein CASSSRLAGGLYEQYF.

The rearrangement joins TRBV29-1 to TRBJ2-2, with TRBD1 as a possible D gene (5 bases). CDR3 size: 16 residues. Germline V lookup: CDR1 SQVTM, CDR2 ANQGSEA. Trimming took off 2 bases at V and 0 bases at J, with 13 bases between the two ends. The CDR3 reads CSVEWGSSANTGELFF. CDR3 sequence (DNA): TGCAGCGTTGAATGGGGCAGCTCCGCGAACACCGGGGAGCTGTTTTTT.

The genes are TRBV6-2 or TRBV6-3 and TRBJ2-2, with TRBD2 matching over 8 bases. V shed 2 bases and J 6 bases; nucleotides not matched to a gene: 8. The V gene's germline CDR1 is MNHEY and CDR2 SVGEGT. CDR3 length: 16 amino acids. Written as DNA, the CDR3 is TGTGCCAGCAGTTACGGGGGACTAGTAGAATCCGGGGAGCTGTTTTTT. It codes for CASSYGGLVESGELFF.

V is TRBV7-2 and J is TRBJ1-1; D might be TRBD1 (5 bases). CDR1 is SGHTA and CDR2 is FQGNSA in the germline V gene. The V end lost 2 bases, the J end lost 0 bases, and 7 bases lay between the germline ends. CDR3 size: 14 residues. CDR3 amino acids: CASSLQGMNTEAFF. The CDR3 region has the DNA TGTGCCAGCAGCTTACAGGGAATGAACACTGAAGCTTTCTTT.

The chain joins TRBV5-1 to TRBJ2-1; 8 bases align to TRBD2. The CDR3 contains 14 residues. In germline, CDR1 is SGHRS, CDR2 YFSETQ. V trimming: 5 bases; J trimming: 4 bases; junction bases outside the gene matches: 5. The CDR3 bases are TGCGCCAGCAGTACCGGGACTAGTTACAATGAGCAGTTCTTC. It is translated as CASSTGTSYNEQFF.

The rearrangement uses TRBV7-6 and TRBJ2-7; 8 positions agree with TRBD1. Losses at the gene ends were 4 bases for V and 3 bases for J; bases not matched to a gene: 8. The CDR3 runs 15 residues. The germline V gene encodes CDR1 SGHVS and CDR2 FNYEAQ. This CDR3 reads CASSSGQGTFYEQYF. CDR3 nucleotide sequence: TGTGCCAGCAGCTCAGGACAGGGAACATTCTACGAGCAGTACTTC.

DNA of the CDR3: TGTGCCAGCAGATCGACACAACCTACACTGAATCAGCCCCAGCATTTT. This gives the protein CASRSTQPTLNQPQHF. V gene TRBV27 combines with J gene TRBJ1-5; D not resolved. The V gene lost 6 bases and the J gene lost 4 bases, with 19 bases spanning the gap. This CDR3 is 16 amino acids long. In germline, CDR1 is MNHEY, CDR2 SMNVEV (reference sequence).

The chain joins TRBV27 to TRBJ1-5; D is unclear. V was clipped by 6 bases and J by 5 bases, with 14 bases between them. The CDR3 spans 14 residues. Germline V gives CDR1 MNHEY, CDR2 SMNVEV (reference sequence). CDR3 sequence: CASSLGNPHQPQHF. The CDR3 bases are TGTGCCAGCAGCCTCGGGAACCCCCATCAGCCCCAGCATTTT.

V is TRBV5-1 and J is TRBJ2-3; a possible D gene is TRBD2 (5 bases). V was clipped by 4 bases and J by 0 bases, with 9 bases between them. Germline CDR1 SGHRS, CDR2 YFSETQ. CDR3 length equals 14 residues. This chain's CDR3 is CASSPPGSTDTQYF. Written as DNA, the CDR3 is TGCGCCAGCAGCCCGCCGGGAAGCACAGATACGCAGTATTTT.

This sequence joins TRBV3-1 (or the pseudogene TRBV3-2) and TRBJ1-5, with D tentatively TRBD1 (5 bases). V dropped 1 base and J dropped 4 bases, with 14 bases sitting between them. The length of the CDR3 is 16 residues. Germline CDR1 and CDR2: LGHDT and YNNKEL (reference sequence). The CDR3 nucleotides are TGTGCCAGCAGCCAAGGATGGGGCGTGGGGAATCAGCCCCAGCATTTT. Translation: CASSQGWGVGNQPQHF.

Here the CDR3 reads CASSLADRVGGYTF. CDR3 sequence (DNA): TGCGCCAGCAGCTTAGCGGACAGGGTGGGTGGCTACACCTTC. The rearrangement uses TRBV5-1 and TRBJ1-2; 8 nucleotides match TRBD1. The CDR3 sequence is 14 residues long. The germline CDR1 and CDR2 sequences are SGHRS and YFSETQ. Losses at the gene ends were 2 bases for V and 7 bases for J; bases not matched to a gene: 7.